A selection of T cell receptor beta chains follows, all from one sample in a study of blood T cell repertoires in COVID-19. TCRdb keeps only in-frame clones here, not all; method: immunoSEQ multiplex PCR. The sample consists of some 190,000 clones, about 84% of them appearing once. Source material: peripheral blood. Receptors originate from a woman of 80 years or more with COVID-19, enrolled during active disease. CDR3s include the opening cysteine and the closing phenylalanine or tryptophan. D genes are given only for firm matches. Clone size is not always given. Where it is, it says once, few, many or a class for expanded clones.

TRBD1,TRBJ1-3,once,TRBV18,CASSLSGTGGAMSGNTIYF,TGTGCCAGCTCACTTTCCGGGACAGGGGGCGCGATGTCCGGAAACACCATATATTTT
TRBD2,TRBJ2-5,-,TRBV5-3,CARSSYGGGPIGPETQYF,TGTGCCAGAAGCTCCTATGGGGGAGGGCCGATCGGGCCAGAGACCCAGTACTTC
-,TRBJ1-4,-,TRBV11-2,CASSSGLQVELFF,TGTGCCAGCAGTTCAGGACTGCAGGTTGAACTGTTTTTT
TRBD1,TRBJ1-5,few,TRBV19,CASSFRQGLLNQPQHF,TGTGCCAGTAGTTTTCGACAGGGGTTATTGAATCAGCCCCAGCATTTT
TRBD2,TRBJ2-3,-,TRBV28,CASSLLGGPESTDTQYF,TGTGCCAGCAGTTTATTGGGAGGGCCCGAGAGCACAGATACGCAGTATTTT
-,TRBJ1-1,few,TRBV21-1,CASTSPGHSVPWNTEAFF,TGTGCCAGCACCTCACCCGGTCATTCGGTGCCATGGAACACTGAAGCTTTCTTT
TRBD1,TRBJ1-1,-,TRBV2,CASNLSGTGGTEAFF,TGTGCCAGCAACCTTTCCGGGACAGGGGGCACTGAAGCTTTCTTT
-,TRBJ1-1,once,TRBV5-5,CASSFPQGINMNTEAFF,TGTGCCAGCAGCTTTCCGCAGGGCATCAACATGAACACTGAAGCTTTCTTT
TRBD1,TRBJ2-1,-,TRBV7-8,CASSWGQGPYNEQFF,TGTGCCAGCAGCTGGGGACAGGGGCCCTACAATGAGCAGTTCTTC
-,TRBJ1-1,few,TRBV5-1,CASSVPNSYEAFF,TGCGCCAGCTCGGTTCCCAATTCTTATGAAGCTTTCTTT
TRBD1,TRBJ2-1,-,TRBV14,CASSQFRGQGVLNEQFF,TGTGCCAGCAGCCAATTTCGTGGACAGGGAGTATTAAATGAGCAGTTCTTC
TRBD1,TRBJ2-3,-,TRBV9,CASKGQTTDTQYF,TGTGCCAGCAAGGGACAGACCACAGATACGCAGTATTTT
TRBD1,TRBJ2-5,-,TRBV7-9,CASSVTGTEETQYF,TGTGCCAGCAGCGTAACGGGGACAGAAGAGACCCAGTACTTC
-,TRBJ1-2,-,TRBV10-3,CAISESGGTPNYGYTF,TGTGCCATCAGTGAGTCCGGAGGAACCCCTAACTATGGCTACACCTTC
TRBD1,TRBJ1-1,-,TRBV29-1,CSVAKGQPNTEAFF,TGCAGCGTCGCCAAGGGACAGCCGAACACTGAAGCTTTCTTT
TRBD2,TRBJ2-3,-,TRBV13,CASSFTPDGGGGADTQYF,TGTGCCAGCAGCTTTACCCCCGACGGGGGGGGCGGGGCAGATACGCAGTATTTT
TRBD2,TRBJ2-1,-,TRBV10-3,CAIRLAAVNEQFF,TGTGCCATCCGGCTAGCGGCGGTCAATGAGCAGTTCTTC
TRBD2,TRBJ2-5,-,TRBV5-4,CASSLAGGYQETQYF,TGTGCCAGCAGCTTAGCGGGGGGGTACCAAGAGACCCAGTACTTC
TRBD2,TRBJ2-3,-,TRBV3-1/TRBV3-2,CASSSTGTRLDTQYF,TGTGCCAGCAGCTCCACCGGGACTAGATTAGATACGCAGTATTTT
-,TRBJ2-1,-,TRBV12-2,CASRLETGDRVNQVFRNEQFF,TGTGCAAGTCGCTTAGAAACTGGGGACAGGGTGAATCAAGTGTTTAGGAATGAGCAGTTCTTC
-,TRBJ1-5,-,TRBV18,CASSPESNQPQHF,TGTGCCAGCTCACCAGAGAGCAATCAGCCCCAGCATTTT
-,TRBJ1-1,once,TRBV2,CASSERGTLQAFF,TGTGCCAGCAGTGAAAGGGGGACACTCCAAGCTTTCTTT
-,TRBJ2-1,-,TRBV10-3,CAISPARDGDEQFF,TGTGCCATCAGTCCCGCCAGGGATGGGGATGAGCAGTTCTTC
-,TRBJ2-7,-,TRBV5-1,CASSLTAAYEQYF,TGCGCCAGCAGCTTAACAGCCGCCTACGAGCAGTACTTC
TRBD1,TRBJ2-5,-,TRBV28,CASSQISTGRLTQYF,TGTGCCAGCAGTCAAATCTCGACAGGGCGCCTGACCCAGTACTTC
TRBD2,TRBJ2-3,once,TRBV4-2,CASSQDRLAGGPRYF,TGTGCCAGCAGCCAAGATAGGCTAGCGGGAGGGCCCCGGTATTTT
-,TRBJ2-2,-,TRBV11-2,CASSLVSGGELFF,TGTGCCAGCAGCTTAGTATCGGGCGGGGAGCTGTTTTTT
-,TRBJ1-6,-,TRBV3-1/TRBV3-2,CASSPPGNYNSPLHF,TGTGCCAGCAGCCCCCCCGGGAACTATAATTCACCCCTCCACTTT
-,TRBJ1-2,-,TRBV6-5,CASSNGVYGYTF,TGTGCCAGCAGCAACGGAGTCTATGGCTACACCTTC
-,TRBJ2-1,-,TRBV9,CASSAGGYEQFF,TGTGCCAGCAGCGCGGGGGGCTATGAGCAGTTCTTC
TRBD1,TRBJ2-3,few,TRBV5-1,CASSLGGAGDTQYF,TGCGCCAGCAGCTTAGGGGGCGCGGGAGATACGCAGTATTTT
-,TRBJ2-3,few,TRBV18,CASSPLGGSTQYF,TGTGCCAGCTCACCGTTGGGTGGGAGTACGCAGTATTTT
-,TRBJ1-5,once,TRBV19,CASSISRNQPQHF,TGTGCCAGTAGTATAAGCCGGAATCAGCCCCAGCATTTT
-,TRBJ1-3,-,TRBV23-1,CARGVTIYF,TGCGCCCGTGGAGTCACCATATATTTT
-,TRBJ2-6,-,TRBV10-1,CASSESVLSGANVLTF,TGCGCCAGCAGTGAATCCGTACTCTCTGGGGCCAACGTCCTGACTTTC
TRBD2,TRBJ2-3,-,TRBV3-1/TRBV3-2,CASSQDVQGLVGDTQYF,TGTGCCAGCAGCCAAGACGTTCAGGGACTAGTAGGGGATACGCAGTATTTT
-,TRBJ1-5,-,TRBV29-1,CSVDSGQPYQPQHF,TGCAGCGTTGACAGTGGACAGCCCTATCAGCCCCAGCATTTT